Shown below are 23 T cell receptor beta chains from a single sample sequenced in a study of T cell changes during pregnancy in multiple sclerosis. Clones were read by immunoSEQ multiplex PCR, and TCRdb kept only the in-frame ones, dropping some. The profile covers around 67,000 clones, with roughly 90% appearing a single time and more than 8% taken by the ten largest. Sequenced here: peripheral blood, sampled after pregnancy. The receptor set was obtained from a female donor in good health, enrolled as a control in a pregnancy study.

In this sample, this clone turned up once. The chain employs TRBV19 and TRBJ1-4; 7 bases map to TRBD1. The CDR3 has 13 residues. Germline trimming cut 6 bases from V and 8 bases from J; bases unmatched to any gene: 6. Germline V gene sequence: CDR1 LNHDA, CDR2 SQIVND (reference sequence). The CDR3 spells CASSRQGWEKLFF. The CDR3 nucleotides read TGTGCCAGTAGCAGACAGGGATGGGAAAAACTGTTTTTT.

The chain joins TRBV11-2 to TRBJ2-7, with TRBD2 matching over 9 bases. Germline trimming cut 5 bases from V and 4 bases from J; bases unmatched to any gene: 0. The CDR3 contains 12 residues. The germline V gene has CDR1 SGHAT and CDR2 FQNNGV. The CDR3 DNA is TGTGCCAGCAGCACTAGCGGGTACGAGCAGTACTTC. Translating gives CASSTSGYEQYF.

The genes are TRBV5-1 and TRBJ2-1; the D gene is possibly TRBD2 (5 bases). Per the germline V gene, CDR1 is SGHRS and CDR2 is YFSETQ. The CDR3 covers 14 residues. Trimming removed 8 bases at V and 2 bases at J, with 14 bases between. This CDR3 reads CARTSGSTYNEQFF. The CDR3, as DNA: TGCGCCAGGACGAGCGGCAGTACCTACAATGAGCAGTTCTTC.

This sequence joins TRBV7-9 and TRBJ2-1, with 8 nucleotides matching TRBD1. V shed 5 bases and J 0 bases; nucleotides not matched to a gene: 3. CDR1 SEHNR and CDR2 FQNEAQ come from the germline V gene (reference sequence). This CDR3 is built from 15 residues. CDR3 residues: CASSRDRGSYNEQFF. CDR3 DNA: TGTGCCAGCAGCCGTGACAGGGGCTCCTACAATGAGCAGTTCTTC.

This chain uses TRBV5-1 with TRBJ2-1; D is unresolved. The length of the CDR3 is 14 residues. V was cut by 5 bases and J by 0 bases, with 9 bases left in between. CDR1 is SGHRS, CDR2 YFSETQ, per germline. The CDR3: CASRAGSSYNEQFF. The DNA for the CDR3 is TGCGCCAGCAGAGCTGGTAGCTCCTACAATGAGCAGTTCTTC.

The gene calls are TRBV7-9 and TRBJ2-7, with D maybe TRBD2 (5 bases). Germline CDR1 reads SEHNR; CDR2 reads FQNEAQ (reference sequence). V dropped 8 bases and J dropped 3 bases, with 11 bases sitting between them. This CDR3 has 12 residues. In DNA form, the CDR3 reads TGTGCCAGCGCTGAGGGTAGCTACGAGCAGTACTTC. It translates to CASAEGSYEQYF.

V usage is TRBV21-1 and J usage is TRBJ1-1. TRBV21-1 is designated a pseudogene. This CDR3 region has 12 residues. Here the CDR3 reads CASNPEGTEAFF. The DNA for the CDR3 is TGTGCCAGCAATCCGGAGGGCACTGAAGCTTTCTTT.

The chain is built from TRBV30 and TRBJ2-5; 16 positions match TRBD2. The CDR3 totals 15 residues. Looked up from germline, CDR1 is GTSNPN and CDR2 is SVGIG (reference sequence). Unmatched junction bases numbered 2, after V lost 4 bases and J lost 3 bases. CDR3 sequence reads: CAWTGTSGGEETQYF. The CDR3 DNA reads TGTGCCTGGACCGGGACTAGCGGGGGGGAAGAGACCCAGTACTTC.

Points on this clone: Given a much more abundant clone one base away, this may be a read error. The chain joins TRBV6-1 to TRBJ1-5, with TRBD1 matching 8 bases. Germline V CDR1 and CDR2: MNHNS, SASEGT. V lost 3 bases, J lost 2 bases, and 15 bases stayed unmatched. There are 19 residues in the CDR3. CDR3: CASSDRTGWGVRGNQPQHF. The CDR3 nucleotides are TGTGCCAGCAGTGATAGGACAGGGTGGGGGGTTAGAGGCAATCAGCCCCAGCATTTT.

This chain uses TRBV18 with TRBJ1-1, with a tentative D call TRBD1 (5 bases). CDR3 size: 14 residues. V dropped 1 base and J dropped 4 bases, with 10 bases sitting between them. CDR1 and CDR2 (germline): KGHSH, LQKENI. Written as DNA, the CDR3 is TGTGCCAGCTCACCACTTGGGGGGAGCACTGAAGCTTTCTTT. Its translation: CASSPLGGSTEAFF.

The chain is built from TRBV6-5 and TRBJ2-3, with 9 bases aligning to TRBD2. V gave up 9 bases and J gave up 6 bases; unmatched junction bases: 10. This CDR3 contains 14 residues. Germline V lookup: CDR1 MNHEY, CDR2 SVGAGI. CDR3 DNA: TGTGCCAGTAATAGCGGGGGACGGATTGATACGCAGTATTTT. Residues: CASNSGGRIDTQYF.

The V and J genes are TRBV5-6 and TRBJ2-5; 9 nucleotides line up with TRBD1. The CDR3 is made up of 16 amino acids. Germline lookup yields CDR1 SGHDT and CDR2 YYEEEE. V lost 2 bases to trimming and J lost 2 bases; unmatched junction nucleotides: 7. The CDR3 nucleotides read TGTGCCAGCAGCTTTCCGGGACAGGGTAATCAAGAGACCCAGTACTTC. This gives the protein CASSFPGQGNQETQYF. The full variable domain, its missing parts supplied by reference TRBV5-6 and TRBJ2-5, is DAGVTQSPTHLIKTRGQQVTLRCSPKSGHDTVSWYQQALGQGPQFIFQYYEEEERQRGNFPDRFSGHQFPNYSSELNVNALLLGDSALYLCASSFPGQGNQETQYFGPGTRLLVL.

The chain has TRBV7-6 and TRBJ1-6; D perhaps matches TRBD1 (6 bases). The CDR3 extends over 15 amino acids. CDR1 and CDR2 (germline): SGHVS, FNYEAQ. V was clipped by 1 base and J by 7 bases, with 11 bases between them. Written as DNA, the CDR3 is TGTGCCAGCAGCTTAGATGGGGGCCAAAATTCACCCCTCCACTTT. Translated: CASSLDGGQNSPLHF.

The gene calls are TRBV9 and TRBJ2-3; a weak D match, TRBD2 (7 bases). Trimming shortened V by 0 bases and J by 5 bases, and 10 bases separated the two germline ends. This CDR3 is 14 amino acids long. Germline V gene lookup returns CDR1 SGDLS and CDR2 YYNGEE. The CDR3 DNA is TGTGCCAGCAGCGTAGGGGAGGGACAAGATACGCAGTATTTT. Translating gives CASSVGEGQDTQYF.

V gene TRBV5-1 combines with J gene TRBJ2-7; 7 nucleotides line up with TRBD1. The J segment lost 5 bases and the V segment lost 2 bases, leaving 4 bases of the junction unmatched. Germline V gene data show CDR1 as SGHRS and CDR2 as YFSETQ. CDR3 size: 13 residues. The chain's CDR3 is CASSFFGQDEQYF. DNA for the CDR3: TGCGCCAGCAGCTTCTTTGGACAGGACGAGCAGTACTTC.

This chain connects TRBV19 to TRBJ2-7; the D gene is possibly TRBD1 (5 bases). Germline V gene data show CDR1 as LNHDA and CDR2 as SQIVND (reference sequence). The CDR3 length is 12 residues. V dropped 3 bases and J dropped 2 bases, with 5 bases sitting between them. CDR3 amino acids: CASSMTAYEQYF. CDR3 nucleotide sequence: TGTGCCAGTAGTATGACAGCCTACGAGCAGTACTTC.

The genes are TRBV19 and TRBJ1-1, with a tentative D call TRBD1 (6 bases). Trimming removed 8 bases at V and 11 bases at J, with 15 bases between. The CDR3 is 11 residues long. The germline V gene encodes CDR1 LNHDA and CDR2 SQIVND (reference sequence). The CDR3 here is CASFRGREAFF. The CDR3, as DNA: TGTGCCAGTTTCAGGGGCAGGGAGGCTTTCTTT.

This rearrangement joins TRBV7-2 to TRBJ2-5; D remains ambiguous. CDR1 and CDR2 from the germline V gene are SGHTA and FQGNSA. The V and J ends lost 1 base and 0 bases respectively, with 9 bases between them. CDR3 size: 15 residues. CDR3 sequence reads: CASSLVSGYQETQYF. DNA for the CDR3: TGTGCCAGCAGCTTAGTCAGTGGCTACCAAGAGACCCAGTACTTC.

V is TRBV27 and J is TRBJ1-2; 7 bases map to TRBD1. The CDR3 runs to 15 residues. Germline V gene data show CDR1 as MNHEY and CDR2 as SMNVEV (reference sequence). Trimming took 5 bases from V and 6 from J; bases not matched to a gene: 12. The CDR3 DNA sequence: TGTGCCAGCAGTCAAGGTTCGACAGGGCTAAATGGCTACACCTTC. Protein: CASSQGSTGLNGYTF.

For the CDR3, the DNA is TGCGCCAGCAGGAAACAGGGGGACACTGAAGCTTTCTTT. Its translation: CASRKQGDTEAFF. The chain uses TRBV5-1 and TRBJ1-1; 8 bases agree with TRBD1. This CDR3 region has 13 residues. Germline CDR1 reads SGHRS; CDR2 reads YFSETQ. J was trimmed by 3 bases and V by 5 bases; bases with no gene match: 3. The whole variable domain, remainder taken from reference TRBV5-1 and TRBJ1-1, is KAGVTQTPRYLIKTRGQQVTLSCSPISGHRSVSWYQQTPGQGLQFLFEYFSETQRNKGNFPGRFSGRQFSNSRSEMNVSTLELGDSALYLCASRKQGDTEAFFGQGTRLTVV.

This clone showed up just a few times. The CDR3 is CASSYLGTSGNTIYF. CDR3 bases: TGTGCCAGCAGTTACCTGGGCACTTCTGGAAACACCATATATTTT. The rearrangement uses TRBV6-5 and TRBJ1-3; D unclear. V was clipped by 2 bases and J by 1 base, with 9 bases between them. The CDR3 has 15 residues. Germline V gene sequence: CDR1 MNHEY, CDR2 SVGAGI.

The V call is TRBV11-2, the J call TRBJ1-2; TRBD1 matches at 7 bases. Losses at the gene ends were 0 bases for V and 7 bases for J; bases not matched to a gene: 2. Germline CDR1 is SGHAT and CDR2 is FQNNGV. The CDR3 has 13 amino acids. CDR3 DNA: TGTGCCAGCAGCTTAGAGGCAGGGGGTGGCTACACCTTC. Amino acid sequence: CASSLEAGGGYTF.

The chain couples TRBV6-5 to TRBJ2-3, with no clear D. Germline lookup yields CDR1 MNHEY and CDR2 SVGAGI. The germline V and J ends were trimmed by 6 bases and 2 bases, with 9 bases remaining between them. This CDR3 contains 13 residues. This chain's CDR3 is CASSLDTTDTQYF. In DNA form, the CDR3 reads TGTGCCAGCAGCCTTGACACCACAGATACGCAGTATTTT.